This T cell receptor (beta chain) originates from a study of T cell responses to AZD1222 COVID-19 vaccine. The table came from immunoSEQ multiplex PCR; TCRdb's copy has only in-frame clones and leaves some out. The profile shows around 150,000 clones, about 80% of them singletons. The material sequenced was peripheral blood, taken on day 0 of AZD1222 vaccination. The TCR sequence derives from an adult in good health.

The CDR3 DNA is TGTGCCAGCAGCCTACGGACACTGAACACCGGGGAGCTGTTTTTT. Translated: CASSLRTLNTGELFF. The chain uses TRBV7-9 and TRBJ2-2; the D gene is possibly TRBD1 (5 bases). The germline gives CDR1 SEHNR, CDR2 FQNEAQ (reference sequence). CDR3 length: 15 amino acids. Deletions cut 5 bases from V and 1 base from J, with 11 bases between.